Following are 17 T cell receptor beta chains from one sample sequenced in a study of T cell changes during pregnancy in multiple sclerosis. Assay used: immunoSEQ multiplex PCR; TCRdb lists only in-frame clones, some missing. The profile covers 40,000 to 55,000 clones, with approximately 92% appearing a single time and 0.7% taken by the ten largest. The material was CD4+ T cells from peripheral blood mononuclear cells, obtained before pregnancy. The receptors come from a female donor with multiple sclerosis, enrolled in a pregnancy study.

This clone was detected a few times. The rearrangement links TRBV18 to TRBJ1-2; 8 bases align to TRBD1. V was pared by 4 bases and J by 3 bases, with 4 bases of the junction left unmatched. This CDR3 comprises 14 residues. Germline CDR1 and CDR2: KGHSH and LQKENI. The chain's CDR3 is CASSRDRRDYGYTF. CDR3 DNA: TGTGCCAGCTCACGGGACAGGCGAGACTATGGCTACACCTTC.

The chain links TRBV6-1 to TRBJ1-3; D perhaps matches TRBD1 (5 bases). The germline gives CDR1 MNHNS, CDR2 SASEGT. The CDR3 is made up of 15 amino acids. The V end lost 4 bases, the J end lost 0 bases, and 10 bases lay between the germline ends. The CDR3 spells CASSVGHSSGNTIYF. The CDR3 coding sequence is TGTGCCAGCAGTGTCGGACATAGCTCTGGAAACACCATATATTTT.

The genes are TRBV7-2 and TRBJ2-2; D may be TRBD2 (6 bases). Per germline, CDR1 SGHTA and CDR2 FQGNSA. The CDR3 loop spans 15 amino acids. Trimming took 2 bases from V and 5 from J, leaving 12 bases between them. This chain's CDR3 is CASSLNGGRTGELFF. DNA of the CDR3: TGTGCCAGCAGCTTAAACGGGGGAAGGACCGGGGAGCTGTTTTTT.

The V call is TRBV6-1, the J call TRBJ2-2; D is unclear. The germline V gene has CDR1 MNHNS and CDR2 SASEGT. The V end lost 7 bases, the J end lost 3 bases, and 12 bases lay between the germline ends. CDR3 length: 14 residues. CDR3 DNA sequence: TGTGCCAGCATCAGGTTTTTGGACACCGGGGAGCTGTTTTTT. Amino acid sequence: CASIRFLDTGELFF.

The J gene is TRBJ1-4, the V gene TRBV11-1, with D unclear. The germline V gene encodes CDR1 SGHAT and CDR2 FQDESV (reference sequence). This CDR3 region has 13 residues. Trimming stripped 8 bases from V and 4 bases from J, with 11 bases between. The CDR3 sequence: CASSRSLNEKLFF. For the CDR3, the DNA is TGTGCCAGCTCGCGGTCTCTTAATGAAAAACTGTTTTTT.

The chain couples TRBV6-5 to TRBJ2-7; 7 bases are a match to TRBD1. This CDR3 has 15 amino acids. In germline, CDR1 is MNHEY, CDR2 SVGAGI. Germline trimming cut 0 bases from V and 3 bases from J; bases unmatched to any gene: 5. CDR3 region: CASSYSRGPFYEQYF. As DNA, the CDR3 is TGTGCCAGCAGTTACTCGAGGGGGCCGTTCTACGAGCAGTACTTC.

V usage is TRBV6-5 and J usage is TRBJ2-2, with TRBD2 matching 11 bases. With V trimmed by 4 bases and J by 5 bases, 6 bases remained unmatched. The CDR3 contains 16 residues. Germline V gives CDR1 MNHEY, CDR2 SVGAGI. The DNA for the CDR3 is TGTGCCAGCAGTTCTCGACTAGCGGGAAAAACCGGGGAGCTGTTTTTT. This encodes CASSSRLAGKTGELFF.

This clone was observed a single time. The chain recombines TRBV28 with TRBJ2-7; 8 positions match TRBD1. V was clipped by 2 bases and J by 5 bases; unmatched bases: 14. The V gene's germline CDR1 is MDHEN and CDR2 SYDVKM. The CDR3 loop spans 17 amino acids. The CDR3 reads CASSLNMLAGQANEQYF. CDR3 DNA sequence: TGTGCCAGCAGTTTAAATATGTTGGCGGGACAGGCGAACGAGCAGTACTTC.

The chain has TRBV9 and TRBJ1-1, with a weak D call TRBD1 (5 bases). The CDR3 spans 16 residues. CDR1 is SGDLS and CDR2 is YYNGEE in the germline V gene. Trimming stripped 4 bases from V and 1 base from J, with 17 bases between. CDR3 nucleotide sequence: TGTGCCAGCAGCTTAACCCCCCACACAGGGAACACTGAAGCTTTCTTT. This translates into CASSLTPHTGNTEAFF.

The CDR3 nucleotides are TGTGCCAGCAGTTTAAGGGGGACAGGGGGCACTGAAGCTTTCTTT. Protein: CASSLRGTGGTEAFF. V is TRBV27 and J is TRBJ1-1; 11 bases map to TRBD1. Germline values: CDR1 MNHEY, CDR2 SMNVEV (reference sequence). J was trimmed by 4 bases and V by 2 bases; bases with no gene match: 3. CDR3 length: 15 amino acids.

V gene TRBV2 combines with J gene TRBJ1-1; 7 bases line up with TRBD1. Germline CDR1 and CDR2: SNHLY and FYNNEI. J was trimmed by 4 bases and V by 3 bases; bases with no gene match: 8. The CDR3 is 15 residues long. The CDR3: CASSEQGEISTEAFF. DNA of the CDR3: TGTGCCAGCAGTGAGCAGGGGGAGATTAGCACTGAAGCTTTCTTT.

CDR3 bases: TGTGCCAGCAGCTTGGGGGGACAGGGAAACACCATATATTTT. This encodes CASSLGGQGNTIYF. The rearrangement links TRBV5-6 to TRBJ1-3; 7 bases are a match to TRBD1. Per germline, CDR1 SGHDT and CDR2 YYEEEE. Trimming cost V 0 bases and J 4 bases; bases outside gene matches: 1. This CDR3 region has 14 residues. Supplemented by reference TRBV5-6 and TRBJ1-3, the full variable domain reads DAGVTQSPTHLIKTRGQQVTLRCSPKSGHDTVSWYQQALGQGPQFIFQYYEEEERQRGNFPDRFSGHQFPNYSSELNVNALLLGDSALYLCASSLGGQGNTIYFGEGSWLTVV.

V usage is TRBV5-1 and J usage is TRBJ2-7; 7 nucleotides align to TRBD1. Trimming removed 0 bases from V and 4 bases from J; junction bases left unmatched: 10. There are 16 residues in the CDR3. The germline CDR1 and CDR2 sequences are SGHRS and YFSETQ. In DNA, the CDR3 is TGCGCCAGCAGCTTGGTGGGGCCGGGACAGAGATACGAGCAGTACTTC. Its protein product is CASSLVGPGQRYEQYF.

V usage is TRBV7-9 and J usage is TRBJ1-1; no clear D gene. Trimming took off 8 bases at V and 1 base at J, with 14 bases between the two ends. This CDR3 comprises 14 residues. Germline CDR1 reads SEHNR; CDR2 reads FQNEAQ (reference sequence). CDR3 amino acids: CASVFGGSNTEAFF. The CDR3 DNA reads TGTGCCAGCGTCTTTGGAGGTTCGAACACTGAAGCTTTCTTT. Filled out from reference TRBV7-9 and TRBJ1-1, the complete variable domain reads DTGVSQNPRHKITKRGQNVTFRCDPISEHNRLYWYRQTLGQGPEFLTYFQNEAQLEKSRLLSDRFSAERPKGSFSTLEIQRTEQGDSAMYLCASVFGGSNTEAFFGQGTRLTVV.

This clone was seen only a few times. The V call is TRBV6-1, the J call TRBJ1-3; TRBD1 matches 10 bases. Per the germline V gene, CDR1 is MNHNS and CDR2 is SASEGT. This CDR3 spans 14 amino acids. Losses at the gene ends were 3 bases for V and 7 bases for J; bases not matched to a gene: 3. The chain's CDR3 is CASSDQGQGNTIYF. The CDR3 bases are TGTGCCAGCAGTGATCAGGGACAGGGGAACACCATATATTTT.

The chain uses TRBV19 and TRBJ1-4; no definite D call. V was trimmed by 5 bases and J by 4 bases, leaving 8 bases between them. The CDR3 spans 13 residues. Per the germline V gene, CDR1 is LNHDA and CDR2 is SQIVND (reference sequence). This CDR3 reads CASSEGFNEKLFF. CDR3 coding DNA: TGTGCCAGTAGTGAGGGCTTTAATGAAAAACTGTTTTTT.

V and J are TRBV9 and TRBJ2-2, with TRBD2 matching over 8 bases. The CDR3 totals 15 residues. Germline CDR1 SGDLS, CDR2 YYNGEE. Germline trimming cut 2 bases from V and 4 bases from J; bases unmatched to any gene: 4. The CDR3 sequence: CASSVQRERTGELFF. The CDR3 DNA follows: TGTGCCAGCAGCGTTCAGCGGGAGCGCACCGGGGAGCTGTTTTTT.